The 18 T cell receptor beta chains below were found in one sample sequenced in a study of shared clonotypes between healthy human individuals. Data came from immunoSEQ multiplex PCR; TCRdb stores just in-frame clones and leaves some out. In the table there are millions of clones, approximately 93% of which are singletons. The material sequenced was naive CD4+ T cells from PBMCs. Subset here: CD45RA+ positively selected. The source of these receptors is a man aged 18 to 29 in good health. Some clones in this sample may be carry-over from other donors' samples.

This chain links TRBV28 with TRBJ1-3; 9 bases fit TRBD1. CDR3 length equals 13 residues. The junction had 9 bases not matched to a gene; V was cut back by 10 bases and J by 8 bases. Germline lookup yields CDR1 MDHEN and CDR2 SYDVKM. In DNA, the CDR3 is TGTGCCACCCTAACAGGGGGCGCGGACACCATATATTTT. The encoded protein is CATLTGGADTIYF.

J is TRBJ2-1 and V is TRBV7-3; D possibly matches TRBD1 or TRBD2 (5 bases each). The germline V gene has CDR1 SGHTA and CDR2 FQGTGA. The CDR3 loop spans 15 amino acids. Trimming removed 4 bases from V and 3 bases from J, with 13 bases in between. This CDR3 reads CASSSSGRSYNEQFF. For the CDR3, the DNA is TGTGCCAGCAGCTCCTCGGGACGAAGCTACAATGAGCAGTTCTTC. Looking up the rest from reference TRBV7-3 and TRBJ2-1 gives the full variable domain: GAGVSQTPSNKVTEKGKYVELRCDPISGHTALYWYRQSLGQGPEFLIYFQGTGAADDSGLPNDRFFAVRPEGSVSTLKIQRTERGDSAVYLCASSSSGRSYNEQFFGPGTRLTVL.

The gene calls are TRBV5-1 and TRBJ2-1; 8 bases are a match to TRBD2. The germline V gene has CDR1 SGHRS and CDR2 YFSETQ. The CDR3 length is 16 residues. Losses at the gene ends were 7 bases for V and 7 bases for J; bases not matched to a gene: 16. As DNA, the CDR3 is TGCGCCAGCGCCTGGGGTAGCGGGATGCAGTCTAATGAGCAGTTCTTC. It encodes CASAWGSGMQSNEQFF.

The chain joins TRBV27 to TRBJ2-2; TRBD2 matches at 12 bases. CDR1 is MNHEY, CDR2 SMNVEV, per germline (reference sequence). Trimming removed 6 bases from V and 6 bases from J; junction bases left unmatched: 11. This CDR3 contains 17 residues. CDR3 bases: TGTGCCAGCAGGAAACAGTGGACTAGCGGGAAGGCCGGGGAGCTGTTTTTT. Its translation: CASRKQWTSGKAGELFF.

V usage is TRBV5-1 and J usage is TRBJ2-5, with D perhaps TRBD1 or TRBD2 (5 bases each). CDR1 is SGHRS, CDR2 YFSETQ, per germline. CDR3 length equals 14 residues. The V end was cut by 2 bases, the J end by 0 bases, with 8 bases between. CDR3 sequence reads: CASSLTGHQETQYF. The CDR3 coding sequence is TGCGCCAGCAGCTTAACGGGGCACCAAGAGACCCAGTACTTC.

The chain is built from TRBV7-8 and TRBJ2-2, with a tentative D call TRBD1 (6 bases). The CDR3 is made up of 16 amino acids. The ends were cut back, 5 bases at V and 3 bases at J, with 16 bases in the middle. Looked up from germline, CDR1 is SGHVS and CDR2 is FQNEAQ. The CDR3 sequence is CASSPAAGAYTGELFF. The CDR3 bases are TGTGCCAGCAGCCCCGCGGCAGGGGCGTACACCGGGGAGCTGTTTTTT. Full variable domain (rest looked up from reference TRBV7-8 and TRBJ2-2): GAGVSQSPRYKVAKRGQDVALRCDPISGHVSLFWYQQALGQGPEFLTYFQNEAQLDKSGLPSDRFFAERPEGSVSTLKIQRTQQEDSAVYLCASSPAAGAYTGELFFGEGSRLTVL.

This CDR3 reads CASSYSSSDPYEQYF. In DNA form, the CDR3 reads TGTGCCAGCAGTTACTCGAGCAGCGATCCCTACGAGCAGTACTTC. The chain carries TRBV6-5 and TRBJ2-7, with no clear D. The V and J ends lost 0 bases and 2 bases respectively, with 11 bases between them. The germline V gene has CDR1 MNHEY and CDR2 SVGAGI. The CDR3 runs 15 residues.

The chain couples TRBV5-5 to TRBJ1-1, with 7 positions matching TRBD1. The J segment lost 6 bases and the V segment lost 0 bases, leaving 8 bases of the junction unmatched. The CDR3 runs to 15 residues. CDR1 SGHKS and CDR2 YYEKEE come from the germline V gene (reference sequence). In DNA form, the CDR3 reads TGTGCCAGCAGCTTGGAGGAGGGGGCGTTTGCTGAAGCTTTCTTT. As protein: CASSLEEGAFAEAFF.

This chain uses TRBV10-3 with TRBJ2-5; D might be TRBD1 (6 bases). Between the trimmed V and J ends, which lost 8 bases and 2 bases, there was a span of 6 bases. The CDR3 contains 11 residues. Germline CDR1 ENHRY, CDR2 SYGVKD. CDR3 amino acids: CAIGTQETQYF. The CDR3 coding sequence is TGTGCCATCGGGACACAAGAGACCCAGTACTTC.

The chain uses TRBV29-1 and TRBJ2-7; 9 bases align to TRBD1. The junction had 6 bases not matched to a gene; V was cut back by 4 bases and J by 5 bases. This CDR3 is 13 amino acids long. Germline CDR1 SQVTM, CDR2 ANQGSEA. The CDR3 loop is CSVGGTGRDEQYF. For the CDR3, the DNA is TGCAGCGTTGGGGGGACAGGGCGGGACGAGCAGTACTTC.

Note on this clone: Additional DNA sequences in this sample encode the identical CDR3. CDR3 residues: CASSPGVTEAFF. The CDR3 DNA reads TGTGCCAGCTCCCCAGGGGTCACTGAAGCTTTCTTT. The V gene is TRBV18, the J gene TRBJ1-1; D possibly corresponds to TRBD1 (6 bases). The germline V gene has CDR1 KGHSH and CDR2 LQKENI. The CDR3 has 12 amino acids. The ends were cut back, 6 bases at V and 4 bases at J, with 9 bases in the middle.

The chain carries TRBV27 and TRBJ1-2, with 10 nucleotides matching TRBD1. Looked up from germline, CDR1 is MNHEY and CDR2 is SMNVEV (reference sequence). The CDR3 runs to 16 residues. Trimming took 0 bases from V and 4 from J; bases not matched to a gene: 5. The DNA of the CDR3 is TGTGCCAGCAGTTTATCACGACAGGGGGCGGTCTATGGCTACACCTTC. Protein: CASSLSRQGAVYGYTF.

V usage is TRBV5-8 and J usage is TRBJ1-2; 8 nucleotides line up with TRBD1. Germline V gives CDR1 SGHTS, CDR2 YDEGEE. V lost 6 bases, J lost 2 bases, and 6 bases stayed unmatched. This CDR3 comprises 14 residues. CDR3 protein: CASTLGTGNYGYTF. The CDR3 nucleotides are TGTGCCAGCACTTTGGGGACAGGAAACTATGGCTACACCTTC.

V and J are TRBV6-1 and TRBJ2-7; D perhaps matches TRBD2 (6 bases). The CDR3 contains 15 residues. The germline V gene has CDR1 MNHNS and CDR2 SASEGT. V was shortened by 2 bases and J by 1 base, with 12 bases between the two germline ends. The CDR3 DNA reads TGTGCCAGCAGTGAATATCTGGGGAGGTCCTACGAGCAGTACTTC. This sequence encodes CASSEYLGRSYEQYF.

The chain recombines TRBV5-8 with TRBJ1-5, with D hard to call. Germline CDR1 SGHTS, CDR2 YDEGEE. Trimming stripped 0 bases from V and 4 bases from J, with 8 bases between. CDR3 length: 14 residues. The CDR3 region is CASSLAPRNQPQHF. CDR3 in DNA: TGTGCCAGCAGCTTGGCCCCTCGGAATCAGCCCCAGCATTTT.

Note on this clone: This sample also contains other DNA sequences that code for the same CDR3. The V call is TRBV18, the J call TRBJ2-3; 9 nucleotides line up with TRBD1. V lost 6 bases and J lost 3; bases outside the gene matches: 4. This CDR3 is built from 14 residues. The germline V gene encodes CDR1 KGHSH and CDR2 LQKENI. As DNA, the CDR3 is TGTGCCAGCTCCCCCGGACAGGGGACAGATACGCAGTATTTT. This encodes CASSPGQGTDTQYF.

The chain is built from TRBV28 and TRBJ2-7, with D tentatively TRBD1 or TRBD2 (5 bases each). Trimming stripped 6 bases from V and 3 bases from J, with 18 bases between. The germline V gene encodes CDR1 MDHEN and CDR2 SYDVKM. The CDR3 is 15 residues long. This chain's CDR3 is CASRTAGTQNYEQYF. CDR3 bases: TGTGCCAGCAGGACTGCCGGGACCCAAAACTACGAGCAGTACTTC.

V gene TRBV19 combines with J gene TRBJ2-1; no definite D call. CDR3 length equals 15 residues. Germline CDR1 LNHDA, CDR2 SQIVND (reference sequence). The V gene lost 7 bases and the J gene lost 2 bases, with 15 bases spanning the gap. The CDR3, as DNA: TGTGCCAGTAAAGTGTCCAGTACCCCCTACAATGAGCAGTTCTTC. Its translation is CASKVSSTPYNEQFF.